Following are 14 T cell receptor beta chains from one sample sequenced in a study of CD8 T cells in ankylosing spondylitis. TCRdb called the 5' RACE reads again in MiXCR, with one record for every CDR3 protein. The sample consists of some 840,000 distinct CDR3 sequences, approximately 12% of them appearing once. Study observations and caveats: Ankylosing spondylitis blood appeared to be characterized by a TCR beta motif of fewer than ten highly homologous variants.

No antigen has been identified for these receptors. The material sequenced was blood, either unsorted or a sorted T cell fraction (not recorded which). These TCRs come from a male donor with ankylosing spondylitis.

The genes are TRBV7-3 and TRBJ2-4; 13 bases agree with TRBD2. V was pared by 5 bases and J by 5 bases, with 6 bases of the junction left unmatched. Germline-derived CDR1 and CDR2 are SGHTA and FQGTGA. The CDR3 loop spans 16 amino acids. The CDR3, as DNA: TGTGCCAGCAGCGACGGACTAGCGGGGGACCAAAACATTCAGTACTTC. It is translated as CASSDGLAGDQNIQYF.

The rearrangement joins TRBV5-1 to TRBJ2-7, with D tentatively TRBD2 (5 bases). Trimming removed 4 bases at V and 3 bases at J, with 11 bases between. The CDR3 is 13 amino acids. Per the germline V gene, CDR1 is SGHRS and CDR2 is YFSETQ. Here the CDR3 DNA reads TGCGCCAGCAGCGCCGGGAAGGGCTACGAGCAGTACTTC. This codes for CASSAGKGYEQYF.

This chain connects TRBV5-1 to TRBJ2-3, with 12 bases matching TRBD2. V shed 5 bases and J 5 bases; nucleotides not matched to a gene: 3. Germline CDR1 is SGHRS and CDR2 is YFSETQ. This CDR3 comprises 14 residues. CDR3 coding DNA: TGCGCCAGCAGAGGACTAGCGGGAAGAGATACGCAGTATTTT. It translates to CASRGLAGRDTQYF.

The chain joins TRBV5-1 to TRBJ2-1; TRBD1 aligns across 8 bases. Germline CDR1 reads SGHRS; CDR2 reads YFSETQ. The CDR3 length is 16 residues. V was pared by 4 bases and J by 6 bases, with 12 bases of the junction left unmatched. The CDR3: CASSQHRGDWTNEQFF. The CDR3, as DNA: TGCGCCAGCAGCCAACACAGGGGGGATTGGACCAATGAGCAGTTCTTC.

This clonotype was seen more than once but under ten times. This chain uses TRBV5-1 with TRBJ2-2; weak D call: TRBD2 (6 bases). Trimming shortened V by 5 bases and J by 3 bases, and 11 bases separated the two germline ends. Germline V gene lookup returns CDR1 SGHRS and CDR2 YFSETQ. CDR3 length equals 14 residues. In DNA form, the CDR3 reads TGCGCCAGCAGAATGACGGGAGACACCGGGGAGCTGTTTTTT. Its protein is CASRMTGDTGELFF.

This clonotype has a handful of counts. One end of the junction does not line up with germline, which may come from a read error. This chain uses TRBV20-1 with TRBJ2-3; 10 bases agree with TRBD2. This CDR3 has 16 residues. The germline V gene has CDR1 DFQATT and CDR2 SNEGSKA (reference sequence). CDR3 sequence: CSARGTASGSRDTQYF. The CDR3 DNA is TGCAGTGCGCGGGGGACGGCTAGCGGGAGCAGAGATACGCAGTATTTT.

This clonotype was found a few times. J is TRBJ2-5 and V is TRBV5-1; D gene unclear. Germline-derived CDR1 and CDR2 are SGHRS and YFSETQ. This CDR3 region has 14 residues. Deletions cut 0 bases from V and 4 bases from J, with 10 bases between. CDR3: CASSLVSLLETQYF. CDR3 DNA: TGCGCCAGCAGCTTGGTCAGCCTGTTAGAGACCCAGTACTTC.

This clonotype was observed a handful of times. The chain recombines TRBV4-3 with TRBJ2-7, with TRBD1 identical over 8 bases. V trimming: 3 bases; J trimming: 3 bases; junction bases outside the gene matches: 7. The CDR3 contains 15 residues. Germline V gene sequence: CDR1 LGHNA, CDR2 YSLEER. CDR3 protein: CASSQRQGYHYEQYF. CDR3 DNA: TGCGCCAGCAGCCAGCGACAGGGGTACCACTACGAGCAGTACTTC.

This clonotype has more than one count but fewer than ten. The rearrangement links TRBV20-1 to TRBJ1-1, with a tentative D call TRBD1 (6 bases). Trimming pared 5 bases from V and 1 base from J, leaving 17 bases between. Germline V gene data show CDR1 as DFQATT and CDR2 as SNEGSKA (reference sequence). The CDR3 consists of 15 residues. The CDR3 region is CSAYVRGRGNTEAFF. The CDR3 region has the DNA TGCAGTGCTTACGTTAGGGGCAGGGGGAACACTGAAGCTTTCTTT.

This chain joins TRBV4-2 and TRBJ2-2; D uncertain. CDR3 size: 15 residues. Per the germline V gene, CDR1 is LGHNA and CDR2 is YNFKEQ. Trimming took off 0 bases at V and 1 base at J, with 6 bases between the two ends. CDR3 nucleotide sequence: TGTGCCAGCAGCCAAGATCAAGGGAACACCGGGGAGCTGTTTTTT. Encoded protein: CASSQDQGNTGELFF.

This chain links TRBV4-3 with TRBJ1-2, with no clear D. CDR1 LGHNA and CDR2 YSLEER come from the germline V gene. V was shortened by 2 bases and J by 0 bases, with 7 bases between the two germline ends. CDR3 size: 14 residues. The CDR3 here is CASSQITANYGYTF. In DNA, the CDR3 is TGCGCCAGCAGCCAAATTACAGCTAACTATGGCTACACCTTC.

This clonotype was recorded many times. The chain joins TRBV7-2 to TRBJ1-5; TRBD1 matches 7 bases. V lost 4 bases to trimming and J lost 5 bases; unmatched junction nucleotides: 11. This CDR3 contains 16 residues. CDR1 SGHTA and CDR2 FQGNSA come from the germline V gene. CDR3 nucleotides: TGTGCCAGCAGCTCCACTAAGGGGGCCCTTGATCAGCCCCAGCATTTT. It encodes CASSSTKGALDQPQHF.

This clonotype occurred many times. The chain has TRBV5-1 and TRBJ1-4; possibly TRBD1 for D (5 bases). Trimming shortened V by 6 bases and J by 3 bases, and 15 bases separated the two germline ends. Germline CDR1 SGHRS, CDR2 YFSETQ. The CDR3 runs 15 residues. The CDR3 region is CASKMTGVANEKLFF. The CDR3, as DNA: TGCGCCAGCAAGATGACGGGGGTTGCTAATGAAAAACTGTTTTTT.

This clonotype showed up many times. The chain links TRBV20-1 to TRBJ1-5, with D unclear. This CDR3 region has 13 residues. The germline V gene encodes CDR1 DFQATT and CDR2 SNEGSKA (reference sequence). Trimming stripped 5 bases from V and 1 base from J, with 9 bases between. As DNA, the CDR3 is TGCAGTGCTGCTGAGTTCAGCAATCAGCCCCAGCATTTT. As protein: CSAAEFSNQPQHF.